This T cell receptor beta chain was retrieved from a study of blood T cells in healthy people across ages. Remarks on this clonotype: A much bigger clone sits one base away, suggesting this may be a read error.

A second PCR of roughly 7 to 11 cycles used a sample-barcoded 5' primer and a J-beta primer mix. MiXCR, run by TCRdb on the 5' RACE reads, gives a single entry per CDR3 protein. The sample carries 590,000 or so distinct CDR3 sequences, about 30% recorded once. The CDR3 has 15 amino acids. V gave up 6 bases and J gave up 13 bases; unmatched junction bases: 15. CDR1 and CDR2 (germline): SGHRS, YFSETQ. The clonotype originates from a woman older than 75 in good health. Sequencing input: blood. This chain uses TRBV5-1 with TRBJ2-1, with TRBD2 matching over 11 bases. CDR3: CASTSGGYVDETQFF. CDR3 sequence (DNA): TGCGCCAGCACTAGCGGGGGGTACGTGGATGAGACCCAGTTCTTC.